This TCR beta chain was documented in a study of molecular identifiers for immune sequencing clone quantification. Overall study results and limits: Clones exceeding 20 RNA copies carried over 97% of effector molecules but under 1% of naive-cell molecules.

Germline values: CDR1 SEHNR, CDR2 FQNEAQ (reference sequence). The germline V and J ends were trimmed by 4 bases and 1 base, with 8 bases remaining between them. The CDR3 is 13 residues long. This clonotype was seen more than once but under ten times. Its antigen is undetermined. TCRdb recomputed calls from the PCR reads with MiXCR, one row per CDR3 protein. The data show 400,000 to 600,000 distinct CDR3 sequences, 20% to 25% seen once. CD8+CD4-CCR7+CD45RA+ sorting gave the naive CD8 T cells. This TCR derives from a human donor in good health. Some libraries in this study had Jurkat cell RNA spiked in. The chain uses TRBV7-9 and TRBJ2-7; the D call may be TRBD1 or TRBD2 (5 bases each). The material sequenced was naive CD8+ T cells from blood, with Jurkat cell RNA spiked in. As for subset: FACS-sorted CD8+CD4-CCR7+CD45RA+ naive T cells. CDR3 sequence reads: CASSWDVSYEQYF. CDR3 in DNA: TGTGCCAGCAGCTGGGACGTATCCTACGAGCAGTACTTC.